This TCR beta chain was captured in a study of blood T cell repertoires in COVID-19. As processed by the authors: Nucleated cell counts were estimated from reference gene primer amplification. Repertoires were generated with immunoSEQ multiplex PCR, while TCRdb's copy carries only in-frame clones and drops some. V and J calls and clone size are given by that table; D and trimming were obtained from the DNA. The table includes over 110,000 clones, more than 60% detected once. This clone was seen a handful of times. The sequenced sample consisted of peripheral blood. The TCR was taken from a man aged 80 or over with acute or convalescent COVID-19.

Here the CDR3 reads CASNTGAPYGYTF. In DNA form, the CDR3 reads TGTGCCAGCAACACAGGGGCGCCATATGGCTACACCTTC. The chain is built from TRBV2 and TRBJ1-2; 7 bases are a match to TRBD1. The CDR3 consists of 13 residues. The germline CDR1 and CDR2 sequences are SNHLY and FYNNEI. The ends lost 7 bases at V and 5 bases at J; junction bases unmatched: 7.